Shown below are 20 T cell receptor beta chains from a single sample sequenced in a study of radiotherapy plus CTLA-4 blockade in lung cancer. Repertoires were generated with immunoSEQ multiplex PCR, while TCRdb's copy carries only in-frame clones and drops some. This table has tens of thousands of clones, roughly 60% appearing once. The sample here was peripheral blood, taken from a patient treated with radiotherapy plus ipilimumab. These TCRs come from a human donor with non-small cell lung cancer who had a partial response to radiotherapy plus ipilimumab.

This chain joins TRBV7-4 and TRBJ1-2, with D tentatively TRBD1 (6 bases). CDR3 size: 14 residues. Trimming took off 1 base at V and 6 bases at J, with 12 bases between the two ends. Germline V gene lookup returns CDR1 SGHVT and CDR2 SQSDAQ. This CDR3 reads CASSLGGGRDGYTF. DNA of the CDR3: TGTGCCAGCAGCTTAGGAGGGGGGAGGGATGGCTACACCTTC.

This sequence joins TRBV7-9 and TRBJ1-2; 9 bases map to TRBD1. Germline V lookup: CDR1 SEHNR, CDR2 FQNEAQ (reference sequence). This CDR3 has 13 amino acids. The junction had 5 bases not matched to a gene; V was cut back by 8 bases and J by 4 bases. The CDR3 DNA reads as TGTGCCAGCGGAGGACAGGGGCTCTATGGCTACACCTTC. Protein sequence: CASGGQGLYGYTF.

The chain couples TRBV6-1 to TRBJ2-1; the match to TRBD1 covers 7 bases. The CDR3 runs 14 residues. Germline CDR1 reads MNHNS; CDR2 reads SASEGT. With V trimmed by 7 bases and J by 5 bases, 8 bases remained unmatched. CDR3 nucleotide sequence: TGTGCCAGCACAATAGGGACAGTCAACAATGAGCAGTTCTTC. It is translated as CASTIGTVNNEQFF.

This sequence joins TRBV19 and TRBJ1-1; no clear D gene. Germline CDR1 and CDR2: LNHDA and SQIVND (reference sequence). CDR3 size: 13 residues. V was cut by 5 bases and J by 1 base, with 8 bases left in between. CDR3 in amino acids: CASSWAGNTEAFF. In DNA, the CDR3 is TGTGCCAGTAGTTGGGCAGGGAACACTGAAGCTTTCTTT.

The chain uses TRBV19 and TRBJ1-1; a weak D match, TRBD1 (5 bases). This CDR3 contains 15 residues. V was shortened by 5 bases and J by 1 base, with 14 bases between the two germline ends. Germline CDR1 and CDR2: LNHDA and SQIVND (reference sequence). The CDR3 loop reads CASSSQGRGNTEAFF. The CDR3 DNA follows: TGTGCCAGTAGTTCCCAAGGGAGGGGGAACACTGAAGCTTTCTTT.

The chain combines TRBV7-9 with TRBJ1-2, with D tentatively TRBD1 (5 bases). The V end lost 3 bases, the J end lost 2 bases, and 7 bases lay between the germline ends. Germline CDR1 reads SEHNR; CDR2 reads FQNEAQ (reference sequence). The CDR3 spans 13 residues. The CDR3 region has the DNA TGTGCCAGCAGCTTCGACAGCAACTATGGCTACACCTTC. Its protein product is CASSFDSNYGYTF.

J is TRBJ2-3 and V is TRBV2; TRBD2 aligns across 10 bases. CDR3 size: 20 residues. Germline CDR1 SNHLY, CDR2 FYNNEI. V was clipped by 10 bases and J by 1 base; unmatched bases: 23. Written as DNA, the CDR3 is TGTGCCACTTCGGAGGGGCTAGCGGGGGTTCTTCGGGTGCGCACAGATACGCAGTATTTT. This translates into CATSEGLAGVLRVRTDTQYF.

This clone was counted a few times. The rearrangement links TRBV11-1 to TRBJ2-7; no clear D gene. V shed 5 bases and J shed 6 bases, with 14 bases lying between them. There are 13 residues in the CDR3. CDR1 is SGHAT and CDR2 is FQDESV in the germline V gene (reference sequence). Written as DNA, the CDR3 is TGTGCCAGCAGCCTCGGCTACACGGGCGAGCAGTACTTC. This codes for CASSLGYTGEQYF.

The chain has TRBV19 and TRBJ2-7; 7 positions agree with TRBD1. CDR1 is LNHDA, CDR2 SQIVND, per germline (reference sequence). The V and J ends lost 4 bases and 0 bases, in that order; junction bases with no gene match: 9. The CDR3 has 16 amino acids. The CDR3 region is CASSTTLQGDSYEQYF. The CDR3 DNA reads TGTGCCAGTAGTACCACTCTTCAGGGGGACTCCTACGAGCAGTACTTC.

V gene TRBV19 combines with J gene TRBJ1-1; TRBD1 might be the D (5 bases). The germline gives CDR1 LNHDA, CDR2 SQIVND (reference sequence). The CDR3 has 14 amino acids. V shed 7 bases and J shed 6 bases, with 18 bases lying between them. CDR3 in amino acids: CASNPTQGLSEAFF. The CDR3 coding sequence is TGTGCCAGTAATCCCACTCAGGGCTTGTCTGAAGCTTTCTTT. The variable domain in full, completed from reference TRBV19 and TRBJ1-1, reads DGGITQSPKYLFRKEGQNVTLSCEQNLNHDAMYWYRQDPGQGLRLIYYSQIVNDFQKGDIAEGYSVSREKKESFPLTVTSAQKNPTAFYLCASNPTQGLSEAFFGQGTRLTVV.

This chain uses TRBV15 with TRBJ1-5, with unresolved D. Per germline, CDR1 LNHNV and CDR2 YYDKDF (reference sequence). This CDR3 region has 15 residues. V lost 0 bases and J lost 4, with 10 bases in between. Written as DNA, the CDR3 is TGTGCCACCAGCAGAGATGTTTCCCTAAATCAGCCCCAGCATTTT. It specifies CATSRDVSLNQPQHF.

The genes are TRBV5-1 and TRBJ1-2; possible D gene TRBD1, 6 bases. The CDR3 sequence is 15 residues long. Germline-derived CDR1 and CDR2 are SGHRS and YFSETQ. V lost 4 bases, J lost 3 bases, and 16 bases lay in between. The CDR3 protein is CASSRSGSGDYGYTF. The CDR3 DNA reads as TGCGCCAGCAGCCGGTCCGGATCAGGGGACTATGGCTACACCTTC.

The chain joins TRBV7-2 to TRBJ2-7; the D is unclear. This CDR3 region has 14 residues. Germline values: CDR1 SGHTA, CDR2 FQGNSA. V was cut by 2 bases and J by 2 bases, with 10 bases left in between. CDR3: CASSLIPGTYEQYF. The CDR3 coding sequence is TGTGCCAGCAGCTTAATCCCAGGTACCTACGAGCAGTACTTC.

Remarks on this clone: This is likely an artifact of a read error, given a far larger clone one base away. Other DNA sequences in the same sample also yield this CDR3. The chain has TRBV19 and TRBJ1-6; 8 bases map to TRBD1. The V and J ends lost 5 bases and 13 bases, in that order; junction bases with no gene match: 7. Germline V gene data show CDR1 as LNHDA and CDR2 as SQIVND (reference sequence). The CDR3 covers 13 residues. The CDR3 nucleotides read TGTGCCAGTAGTGGACAGGGTCGTTCCCCCCTCCACTTT. Its translation is CASSGQGRSPLHF.

This clone was picked up a small number of times. The gene calls are TRBV2 and TRBJ1-2, with D unclear. Germline CDR1 SNHLY, CDR2 FYNNEI. V lost 8 bases to trimming and J lost 2 bases, with 9 bases between them. The CDR3 has 12 residues. CDR3: CASVSQNYGYTF. The CDR3 DNA reads TGTGCCAGCGTTTCACAGAACTATGGCTACACCTTC.

The chain has TRBV27 and TRBJ2-1; possibly TRBD1 for D (6 bases). With 0 bases removed from V and 2 bases from J, the gap between germline ends came to 8 bases. Germline lookup yields CDR1 MNHEY and CDR2 SMNVEV (reference sequence). The CDR3 has 15 residues. The CDR3 loop is CASSLSPGAYNEQFF. CDR3 nucleotides: TGTGCCAGCAGTTTATCACCAGGGGCCTACAATGAGCAGTTCTTC.

The rearrangement links TRBV7-2 to TRBJ2-7, with D tentatively TRBD2 (5 bases). Germline V gene sequence: CDR1 SGHTA, CDR2 FQGNSA. The length of the CDR3 is 17 residues. Trimming removed 4 bases at V and 2 bases at J, with 21 bases between. CDR3 protein: CASSSHFMDSFTYEQYF. The CDR3 coding sequence is TGTGCCAGCAGCTCGCACTTCATGGACTCCTTTACCTACGAGCAGTACTTC.

The CDR3 nucleotides are TGCAGCGTTGTCTCCGCGGTACTAGCCAAAAACATTCAGTACTTC. Translation gives CSVVSAVLAKNIQYF. V usage is TRBV29-1 and J usage is TRBJ2-4; D gene ambiguous. With 4 bases removed from V and 0 bases from J, the gap between germline ends came to 13 bases. CDR1 is SQVTM and CDR2 is ANQGSEA in the germline V gene. The CDR3 is 15 amino acids. Using reference TRBV29-1 and TRBJ2-4 for the parts outside the CDR3, the full variable domain is SAVISQKPSRDICQRGTSLTIQCQVDSQVTMMFWYRQQPGQSLTLIATANQGSEATYESGFVIDKFPISRPNLTFSTLTVSNMSPEDSSIYLCSVVSAVLAKNIQYFGAGTRLSVL.

V usage is TRBV10-3 and J usage is TRBJ2-3, with 8 bases that match TRBD2. V trimming: 4 bases; J trimming: 0 bases; junction bases outside the gene matches: 3. Germline V gives CDR1 ENHRY, CDR2 SYGVKD. This CDR3 spans 15 amino acids. The chain's CDR3 is CAISGLASSTDTQYF. CDR3 in DNA: TGTGCCATCAGTGGACTAGCGTCTAGCACAGATACGCAGTATTTT.

This clone was counted between two and nine times. The V gene is TRBV18, the J gene TRBJ1-1; a weak D match, TRBD1 (6 bases). CDR3 length: 15 amino acids. CDR1 KGHSH and CDR2 LQKENI come from the germline V gene. Trimming shortened V by 0 bases and J by 7 bases, and 15 bases separated the two germline ends. The CDR3 region is CASSPPKGGGLEAFF. The CDR3 nucleotides are TGTGCCAGCTCACCACCAAAAGGGGGGGGCCTTGAAGCTTTCTTT.